The 8 T cell receptor beta chains in this list originate from one sample, sequenced in a study of T cell repertoires in cytomegalovirus infection. MiXCR, run by TCRdb on the reads, gives a single entry per CDR3 protein. Among hundreds of thousands of distinct CDR3 sequences listed, over 9% were seen once. Sequenced input: PBMCs. The receptors here all came from a human donor in good health (CMV status not recorded). Some clones in this sample may be carry-over from other donors' samples.

This clonotype was counted only a few times. The rearrangement links TRBV20-1 to TRBJ2-1; the D gene is possibly TRBD2 (5 bases). This CDR3 comprises 12 residues. Germline V gene sequence: CDR1 DFQATT, CDR2 SNEGSKA (reference sequence). The V and J ends lost 5 bases and 5 bases respectively, with 10 bases between them. The CDR3 loop reads CSASTGDNEQFF. CDR3 DNA: TGCAGTGCTTCGACCGGGGACAATGAGCAGTTCTTC.

On this clonotype itself: A much larger clone differs from this one at a single base, so this may be a read error. V is TRBV28 and J is TRBJ1-1; D gene ambiguous. V was pared by 1 base and J by 1 base, with 7 bases between. This CDR3 is 14 amino acids long. CDR1 is MDHEN and CDR2 is SYDVKM in the germline V gene. CDR3 DNA sequence: TGTGCCAGCAGTTTATACGTAGCGAACACTGAAGCTTTCTTT. Its translation: CASSLYVANTEAFF.

In its sample, this clonotype was seen many times. V gene TRBV7-2 combines with J gene TRBJ2-7, with 8 bases that match TRBD2. The CDR3 runs to 13 residues. The J segment lost 11 bases and the V segment lost 1 base, leaving 7 bases of the junction unmatched. Looked up from germline, CDR1 is SGHTA and CDR2 is FQGNSA. The DNA for the CDR3 is TGTGCCAGCAGCTTAGTGTGGCGGGGGGAGGAGTACTTC. Translation: CASSLVWRGEEYF.

This clonotype was detected ten times or more. This chain connects TRBV7-6 to TRBJ2-1, with a tentative D call TRBD2 (5 bases). V lost 5 bases and J lost 7, with 15 bases in between. The CDR3 covers 14 residues. Looked up from germline, CDR1 is SGHVS and CDR2 is FNYEAQ. The CDR3 coding sequence is TGTGCCAGCAGCCGAGGGCAGAGAACGAATGAGCAGTTCTTC. It encodes CASSRGQRTNEQFF.

The rearrangement joins TRBV5-6 to TRBJ1-1; D unresolved. CDR1 is SGHDT, CDR2 YYEEEE, per germline. Trimming left V 1 base short and J 1 base short, with 8 bases between. The CDR3 has 14 amino acids. CDR3: CASSLLRENTEAFF. DNA of the CDR3: TGTGCCAGCAGCTTGTTGAGGGAGAACACTGAAGCTTTCTTT.

V and J are TRBV20-1 and TRBJ1-1, with TRBD1 as a possible D gene (5 bases). The CDR3 consists of 14 residues. The germline V gene encodes CDR1 DFQATT and CDR2 SNEGSKA (reference sequence). The V end lost 6 bases, the J end lost 1 base, and 15 bases lay between the germline ends. CDR3 coding DNA: TGCAGTGCCCAGACCAATGGGGGGAACACTGAAGCTTTCTTT. Its translation is CSAQTNGGNTEAFF.

This chain joins TRBV7-9 and TRBJ2-7, with 8 nucleotides matching TRBD2. The CDR3 has 14 residues. CDR1 is SEHNR and CDR2 is FQNEAQ in the germline V gene (reference sequence). The V gene end was trimmed by 4 bases and the J gene end by 3 bases; junction bases not matched to a gene: 5. The CDR3 region is CASSSSGSDYEQYF. CDR3 nucleotides: TGTGCCAGCAGCTCGAGCGGGAGCGACTACGAGCAGTACTTC.

This chain connects TRBV12-3 or TRBV12-4 to TRBJ1-5; 8 positions match TRBD1. Unmatched junction bases numbered 7, after V lost 5 bases and J lost 1 base. CDR3 size: 16 residues. The CDR3 nucleotides read TGTGCCAGCAGTCGGACAGGGAGGGGGAGCAATCAGCCCCAGCATTTT. Residues: CASSRTGRGSNQPQHF.